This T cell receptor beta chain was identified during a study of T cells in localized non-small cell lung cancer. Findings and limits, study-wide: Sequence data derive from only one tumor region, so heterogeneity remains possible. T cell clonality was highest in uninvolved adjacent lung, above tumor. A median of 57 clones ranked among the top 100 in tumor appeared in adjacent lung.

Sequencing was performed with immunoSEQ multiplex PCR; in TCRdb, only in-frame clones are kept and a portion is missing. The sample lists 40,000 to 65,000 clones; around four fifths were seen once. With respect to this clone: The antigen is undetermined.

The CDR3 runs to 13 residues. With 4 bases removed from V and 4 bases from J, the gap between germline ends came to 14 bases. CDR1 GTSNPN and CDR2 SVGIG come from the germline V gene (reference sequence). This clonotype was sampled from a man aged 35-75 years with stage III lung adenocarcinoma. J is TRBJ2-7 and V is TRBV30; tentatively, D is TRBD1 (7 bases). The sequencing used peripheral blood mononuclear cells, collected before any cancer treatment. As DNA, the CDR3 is TGTGCCTGGAAAAAAGCAGGGGGGTACGAGCAGTACTTC. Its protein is CAWKKAGGYEQYF.